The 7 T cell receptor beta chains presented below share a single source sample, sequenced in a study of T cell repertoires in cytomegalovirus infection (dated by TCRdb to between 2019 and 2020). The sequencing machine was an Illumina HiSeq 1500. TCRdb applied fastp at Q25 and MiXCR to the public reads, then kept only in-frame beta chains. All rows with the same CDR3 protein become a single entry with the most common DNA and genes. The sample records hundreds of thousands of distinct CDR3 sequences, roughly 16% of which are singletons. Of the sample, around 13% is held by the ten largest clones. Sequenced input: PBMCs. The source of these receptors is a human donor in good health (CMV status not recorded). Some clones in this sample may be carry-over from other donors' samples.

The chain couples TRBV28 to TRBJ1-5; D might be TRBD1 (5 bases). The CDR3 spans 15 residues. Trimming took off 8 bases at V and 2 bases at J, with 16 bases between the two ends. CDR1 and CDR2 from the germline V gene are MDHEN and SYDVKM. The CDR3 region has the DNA TGTGCCAGCGGGGGGGGTGGGCTCCGCAATCAGCCCCAGCATTTT. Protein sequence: CASGGGGLRNQPQHF.

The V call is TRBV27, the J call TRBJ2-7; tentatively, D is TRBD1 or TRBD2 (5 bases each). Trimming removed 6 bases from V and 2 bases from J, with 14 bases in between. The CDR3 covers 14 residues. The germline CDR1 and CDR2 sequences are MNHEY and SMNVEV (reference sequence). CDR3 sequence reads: CASRLRGAAYEQYF. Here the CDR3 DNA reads TGTGCCAGCAGACTCCGAGGGGCAGCCTACGAGCAGTACTTC.

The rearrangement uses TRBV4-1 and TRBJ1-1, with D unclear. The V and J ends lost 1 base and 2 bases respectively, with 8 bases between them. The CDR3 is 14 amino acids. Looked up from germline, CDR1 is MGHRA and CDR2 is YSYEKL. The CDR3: CASSQVAINTEAFF. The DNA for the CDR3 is TGCGCCAGCAGCCAAGTTGCCATAAACACTGAAGCTTTCTTT.

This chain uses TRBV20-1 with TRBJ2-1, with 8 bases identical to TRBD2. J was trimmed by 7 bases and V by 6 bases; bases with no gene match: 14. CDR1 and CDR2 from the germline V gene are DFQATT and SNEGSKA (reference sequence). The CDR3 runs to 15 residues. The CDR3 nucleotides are TGCAGTGCCACGGGACGGGGGGGTTACTATAATGAGCAGTTCTTC. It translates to CSATGRGGYYNEQFF.

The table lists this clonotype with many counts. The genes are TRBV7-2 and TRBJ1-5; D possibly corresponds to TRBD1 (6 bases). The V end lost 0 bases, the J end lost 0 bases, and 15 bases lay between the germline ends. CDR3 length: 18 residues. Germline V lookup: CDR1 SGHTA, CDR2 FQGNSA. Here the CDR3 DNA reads TGTGCCAGCAGCTTAGCCCGGGACAAACCATATAGCAATCAGCCCCAGCATTTT. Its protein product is CASSLARDKPYSNQPQHF.

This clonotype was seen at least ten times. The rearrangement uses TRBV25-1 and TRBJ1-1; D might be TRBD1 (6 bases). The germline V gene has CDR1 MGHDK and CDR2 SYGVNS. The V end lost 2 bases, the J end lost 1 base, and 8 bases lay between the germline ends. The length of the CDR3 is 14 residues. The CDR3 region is CASSERTANTEAFF. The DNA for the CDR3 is TGTGCCAGCAGTGAAAGGACAGCGAACACTGAAGCTTTCTTT.

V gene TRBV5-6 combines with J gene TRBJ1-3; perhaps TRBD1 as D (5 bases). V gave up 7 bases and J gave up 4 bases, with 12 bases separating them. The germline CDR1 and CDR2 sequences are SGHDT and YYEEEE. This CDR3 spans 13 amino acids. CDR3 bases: TGTGCCAGCTCACGGGGGAGAGGAAACACCATATATTTT. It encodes CASSRGRGNTIYF.